Below, 31 T cell receptor beta chains from the same sample are listed, as sequenced in a study of T-cell reconstitution after alpha-beta-depleted transplantation in children. Construction of the TCRbeta library involved unique molecular identifiers. TCRdb re-derived calls from the PCR reads in MiXCR, one entry per CDR3 protein. Altogether approximately 800,000 distinct CDR3 sequences are present, 15% to 20% being singletons, with the ten largest covering around 4.5%. Sequenced here: PBMCs, mostly from graft donor cells, sampled 360 days after TCRalphabeta/CD19-depleted stem cell transplant. All receptors come from a male patient younger than 18 who had a stem cell transplant for acute lymphoblastic leukemia, so the T cells may come from the graft donor.

The gene calls are TRBV6-5 and TRBJ2-1; D may be TRBD1 or TRBD2 (5 bases each). Germline V lookup: CDR1 MNHEY, CDR2 SVGAGI. The CDR3 has 14 residues. V lost 0 bases and J lost 5, with 8 bases in between. CDR3 coding DNA: TGTGCCAGCAGTTACTCGGGGGTCCACAATGAGCAGTTCTTC. Protein: CASSYSGVHNEQFF.

The chain combines TRBV20-1 with TRBJ1-5; D remains unclear. CDR1 is DFQATT, CDR2 SNEGSKA, per germline (reference sequence). V was shortened by 1 base and J by 4 bases, with 11 bases between the two germline ends. The CDR3 is made up of 14 amino acids. The CDR3: CSARVGPFNQPQHF. DNA of the CDR3: TGCAGTGCTAGAGTGGGTCCTTTTAATCAGCCCCAGCATTTT.

In its sample, this clonotype was seen a few times. V usage is TRBV7-9 and J usage is TRBJ2-3, with D possibly matching TRBD2 (5 bases). Germline V gives CDR1 SEHNR, CDR2 FQNEAQ (reference sequence). Trimming cost V 1 base and J 2 bases, with 7 bases left between them. The CDR3 covers 14 residues. The CDR3 here is CASSLGDYTDTQYF. The CDR3 DNA reads TGTGCCAGCAGCTTAGGTGACTACACAGATACGCAGTATTTT.

The chain combines TRBV5-1 with TRBJ1-1, with no clear D. CDR3 length: 11 residues. Germline V CDR1 and CDR2: SGHRS, YFSETQ. V was clipped by 2 bases and J by 9 bases, with 8 bases between them. The CDR3 nucleotides read TGCGCCAGCAGCTTAAGCGGCCAAGCTTTCTTT. As protein: CASSLSGQAFF.

This clonotype was recorded a few times. This chain connects TRBV5-1 to TRBJ1-2, with D tentatively TRBD1 (5 bases). V lost 3 bases and J 6 bases, leaving 12 bases between the germline ends. Germline assignment: CDR1 SGHRS and CDR2 YFSETQ. This CDR3 comprises 13 residues. The DNA for the CDR3 is TGCGCCAGCAGCTCACAGAACAGGCATGGCTACACCTTC. This gives the protein CASSSQNRHGYTF.

This clonotype was observed a handful of times. This chain connects TRBV7-2 to TRBJ2-2, with D possibly TRBD2 on 5 matching bases. Germline V CDR1 and CDR2: SGHTA, FQGNSA. V was shortened by 3 bases and J by 1 base, with 9 bases between the two germline ends. CDR3 length: 15 residues. The CDR3 protein is CASSFRRENTGELFF. For the CDR3, the DNA is TGTGCCAGCAGCTTTCGACGGGAGAACACCGGGGAGCTGTTTTTT.

The CDR3 DNA sequence: TGCGCCAGCAGATCTGGGGACCTACTCGATCAGCCCCAGCATTTT. Translation: CASRSGDLLDQPQHF. The rearrangement joins TRBV5-1 to TRBJ1-5; D perhaps matches TRBD1 (5 bases). The length of the CDR3 is 15 residues. The germline V gene has CDR1 SGHRS and CDR2 YFSETQ. With 5 bases removed from V and 5 bases from J, the gap between germline ends came to 17 bases.

The chain joins TRBV7-9 to TRBJ2-2; 8 bases match TRBD1. The CDR3 sequence is 15 residues long. In germline, CDR1 is SEHNR, CDR2 FQNEAQ (reference sequence). V trimming: 5 bases; J trimming: 5 bases; junction bases outside the gene matches: 7. CDR3 coding DNA: TGTGCCAGCAGCCATGGACAGGGAGGAACCGGGGAGCTGTTTTTT. This translates into CASSHGQGGTGELFF.

This clonotype appeared a few times. The gene calls are TRBV7-9 and TRBJ2-1, with TRBD2 matching 9 bases. The germline CDR1 and CDR2 sequences are SEHNR and FQNEAQ (reference sequence). CDR3 length: 15 residues. J was trimmed by 6 bases and V by 3 bases; bases with no gene match: 6. The CDR3 coding sequence is TGTGCCAGCAGCTTCCCCAGCGGGAGGCTCAATGAGCAGTTCTTC. Protein: CASSFPSGRLNEQFF.

The rearrangement links TRBV5-6 to TRBJ2-7, with TRBD2 matching 7 bases. This CDR3 spans 20 amino acids. The ends lost 0 bases at V and 0 bases at J; junction bases unmatched: 18. Germline V lookup: CDR1 SGHDT, CDR2 YYEEEE. CDR3 DNA: TGTGCCAGCAGCTTGGCGCGGCATTCGGCATTAGCGGGCCACTCCTACGAGCAGTACTTC. As protein: CASSLARHSALAGHSYEQYF.

The rearrangement joins TRBV12-3 or TRBV12-4 to TRBJ2-7; TRBD2 aligns across 10 bases. The CDR3 sequence is 13 residues long. V gave up 3 bases and J gave up 6 bases; unmatched junction bases: 2. CDR3 protein: CASSLGTSAEQYF. The CDR3 DNA is TGTGCCAGCAGTTTGGGGACTAGCGCCGAGCAGTACTTC.

The sample holds a few counts of this clonotype. The chain recombines TRBV18 with TRBJ2-1; D unclear. The CDR3 loop spans 13 amino acids. CDR1 KGHSH and CDR2 LQKENI come from the germline V gene. V lost 2 bases, J lost 4 bases, and 6 bases lay in between. Here the CDR3 reads CASSPVQYNEQFF. The CDR3, as DNA: TGTGCCAGCTCACCAGTCCAGTACAATGAGCAGTTCTTC.

Many counts were recorded for this clonotype. The rearrangement joins TRBV12-3 or TRBV12-4 to TRBJ2-3; tentative D call: TRBD2 (6 bases). V shed 3 bases and J shed 1 base, with 11 bases lying between them. The CDR3 is made up of 15 amino acids. The CDR3 here is CASSFAAGGTDTQYF. Here the CDR3 DNA reads TGTGCCAGCAGTTTTGCAGCGGGTGGCACAGATACGCAGTATTTT.

This clonotype appeared many times. The J gene is TRBJ2-7, the V gene TRBV12-3 or TRBV12-4; 13 bases map to TRBD2. This CDR3 is 14 amino acids long. V shed 6 bases and J 1 base; nucleotides not matched to a gene: 0. For the CDR3, the DNA is TGTGCCAGCAGGGGACTAGCGGGATCCTACGAGCAGTACTTC. Residues: CASRGLAGSYEQYF.

The V call is TRBV21-1, the J call TRBJ2-5; the table gives TRBD2 as D, unverified against the DNA. TRBV21-1 is a recognized pseudogene. The CDR3 is 15 amino acids. Here the CDR3 reads CASSPRVGEQETQYF. CDR3 in DNA: TGTGCCAGCAGCCCCCGGGTGGGCGAACAAGAGACCCAGTACTTC.

In its sample, this clonotype was seen many times. The gene calls are TRBV20-1 and TRBJ2-1; TRBD2 aligns across 7 bases. V lost 0 bases and J lost 5; bases outside the gene matches: 7. The CDR3 contains 15 residues. Germline CDR1 and CDR2: DFQATT and SNEGSKA (reference sequence). This chain's CDR3 is CSAREGHGRNNEQFF. For the CDR3, the DNA is TGCAGTGCTAGAGAAGGGCACGGGAGGAACAATGAGCAGTTCTTC.

The chain couples TRBV4-3 to TRBJ1-4; perhaps TRBD1 as D (5 bases). Trimming took off 5 bases at V and 2 bases at J, with 15 bases between the two ends. The CDR3 totals 16 residues. The germline gives CDR1 LGHNA, CDR2 YSLEER. CDR3 sequence: CASSSRGLGTNEKLFF. CDR3 sequence (DNA): TGCGCCAGCAGCTCCCGGGGGTTAGGGACTAATGAAAAACTGTTTTTT.

This chain links TRBV4-1 with TRBJ2-5; maybe TRBD2 (6 bases). This CDR3 contains 16 residues. CDR1 is MGHRA and CDR2 is YSYEKL in the germline V gene. V shed 0 bases and J shed 1 base, with 12 bases lying between them. The chain's CDR3 is CASSQDPAGTQETQYF. Written as DNA, the CDR3 is TGCGCCAGCAGCCAAGATCCAGCGGGTACCCAAGAGACCCAGTACTTC.

This clonotype was detected a few times. The CDR3, as DNA: TGTGCCACCAGCACACAGGGATGGAACACTGAAGCTTTCTTT. This encodes CATSTQGWNTEAFF. V gene TRBV15 combines with J gene TRBJ1-1, with D perhaps TRBD1 (6 bases). The CDR3 is 14 residues long. Germline V gene lookup returns CDR1 LNHNV and CDR2 YYDKDF (reference sequence). Trimming cost V 4 bases and J 1 base, with 10 bases left between them.

V usage is TRBV20-1 and J usage is TRBJ2-7; D is perhaps TRBD1 (5 bases). CDR1 is DFQATT and CDR2 is SNEGSKA in the germline V gene (reference sequence). V dropped 0 bases and J dropped 3 bases, with 12 bases sitting between them. This CDR3 is 14 amino acids long. CDR3 coding DNA: TGCAGTGCTAGAGATCGCAGGGAAGACTACGAGCAGTACTTC. This sequence encodes CSARDRREDYEQYF.

The chain joins TRBV12-3 or TRBV12-4 to TRBJ2-5; 12 nucleotides align to TRBD1. The CDR3 extends over 15 amino acids. V gave up 6 bases and J gave up 2 bases; unmatched junction bases: 4. The DNA for the CDR3 is TGTGCCAGCAGCCAGGGACAGGGGGCACAAGAGACCCAGTACTTC. Amino acids: CASSQGQGAQETQYF.

This clonotype was observed a handful of times. This chain connects TRBV24-1 to TRBJ2-3; 8 bases are shared with TRBD2. V shed 0 bases, J shed 6 bases, and the junction held 7 bases outside the gene matches. Per the germline V gene, CDR1 is KGHDR and CDR2 is SFDVKD. This CDR3 is built from 16 residues. DNA of the CDR3: TGTGCCACCAGTGATTTGCCAGCGGGAGATTCTGATACGCAGTATTTT. It specifies CATSDLPAGDSDTQYF.

The chain carries TRBV10-3 and TRBJ2-7; the match to TRBD2 covers 8 bases. The germline CDR1 and CDR2 sequences are ENHRY and SYGVKD. This CDR3 region has 17 residues. The V and J ends lost 4 bases and 0 bases, in that order; junction bases with no gene match: 11. CDR3 sequence: CAISGNLAGVSSYEQYF. In DNA form, the CDR3 reads TGTGCCATCAGTGGGAACCTAGCGGGCGTTAGCTCCTACGAGCAGTACTTC.

The table lists this clonotype with a few counts. The chain carries TRBV12-3 or TRBV12-4 and TRBJ2-1, with 8 bases that match TRBD2. This CDR3 has 15 amino acids. Trimming at V came to 6 bases and at J to 4 bases, leaving 8 bases not matched to a gene. The CDR3 DNA follows: TGTGCCAGCAGGCGATCTAGCGGGCTTTACAATGAGCAGTTCTTC. Protein: CASRRSSGLYNEQFF.

A few counts support this clonotype. The chain uses TRBV28 and TRBJ2-1; D could derive from TRBD1 or TRBD2 (5 bases each). The germline V and J ends were trimmed by 4 bases and 14 bases, with 33 bases remaining between them. The CDR3 has 18 amino acids. CDR1 is MDHEN, CDR2 SYDVKM, per germline. CDR3 bases: TGTGCCAGCAGTTGGGCCGGGACGGGTCACACAATGAGTGTTGGTGAGTTCTTC. Its protein is CASSWAGTGHTMSVGEFF. The full variable domain, rest sourced from reference TRBV28 and TRBJ2-1, is DVKVTQSSRYLVKRTGEKVFLECVQDMDHENMFWYRQDPGLGLRLIYFSYDVKMKEKGDIPEGYSVSREKKERFSLILESASTNQTSMYLCASSWAGTGHTMSVGEFFGPGTRLTVL.

V and J are TRBV18 and TRBJ2-7, with TRBD2 matching 9 bases. The CDR3 covers 15 residues. V was pared by 6 bases and J by 0 bases, with 6 bases of the junction left unmatched. Germline V gives CDR1 KGHSH, CDR2 LQKENI. This CDR3 is CASSPIAGASYEQYF. CDR3 coding DNA: TGTGCCAGCTCGCCCATAGCGGGAGCCTCCTACGAGCAGTACTTC.

The V and J genes are TRBV18 and TRBJ2-1; a weak D match, TRBD2 (5 bases). V was trimmed by 6 bases and J by 0 bases, leaving 18 bases between them. The CDR3 consists of 17 residues. The germline gives CDR1 KGHSH, CDR2 LQKENI. CDR3 nucleotides: TGTGCCAGCTCCCTAATAGCGAGCGCTCGCTCCTACAATGAGCAGTTCTTC. This gives the protein CASSLIASARSYNEQFF.

V and J are TRBV4-1 and TRBJ1-6, with D perhaps matching TRBD1 (5 bases). This CDR3 comprises 18 residues. V was cut by 1 base and J by 5 bases, with 18 bases left in between. Germline V gives CDR1 MGHRA, CDR2 YSYEKL. CDR3 loop: CASSQAAGRRGDNSPLHF. In DNA, the CDR3 is TGCGCCAGCAGCCAAGCGGCGGGCAGGCGGGGGGATAATTCACCCCTCCACTTT.

In this sample, this clonotype turned up many times. This sequence joins TRBV5-1 and TRBJ2-6; unclear D gene. Trimming stripped 4 bases from V and 0 bases from J, with 14 bases between. The germline V gene encodes CDR1 SGHRS and CDR2 YFSETQ. The CDR3 consists of 17 residues. The CDR3 loop reads CASSLGPTNSGANVLTF. The CDR3 DNA sequence: TGCGCCAGCAGCCTTGGACCGACGAACTCTGGGGCCAACGTCCTGACTTTC.

The sample holds a few counts of this clonotype. The chain couples TRBV12-3 or TRBV12-4 to TRBJ2-3, with 7 nucleotides matching TRBD1. This CDR3 is built from 16 residues. Trimming at V came to 6 bases and at J to 4 bases, leaving 13 bases not matched to a gene. CDR3 sequence: CASSPLTGSLSDTQYF. CDR3 DNA: TGTGCCAGCAGCCCCCTGACAGGGTCCCTCTCAGATACGCAGTATTTT.

The gene calls are TRBV5-1 and TRBJ2-1, with D possibly matching TRBD1 (6 bases). Trimming left V 7 bases short and J 1 base short, with 15 bases between. CDR1 and CDR2 from the germline V gene are SGHRS and YFSETQ. The CDR3 contains 15 residues. The chain's CDR3 is CASARGSGSYNEQFF. The DNA of the CDR3 is TGCGCCAGCGCTAGGGGGTCGGGTTCCTACAATGAGCAGTTCTTC.